This record covers a single T cell receptor (beta chain). This sample stems from a study of cytomegalovirus exposure and HLA in healthy donors. The CDR3 length is 15 residues. Germline values: CDR1 MGHRA, CDR2 YSYEKL. With 0 bases removed from V and 4 bases from J, the gap between germline ends came to 12 bases. Amplification used 60 Vbeta primers and 13 Jbeta primers. Sequencing used immunoSEQ multiplex PCR; TCRdb keeps in-frame clones, though not all of them. Among more than 140,000 clones listed, roughly 78% were seen once. The clonotype comes from a man younger than 35 in good health and CMV-seropositive. The V call is TRBV4-1, the J call TRBJ1-2; possible D gene TRBD1, 5 bases. The sample consisted of PBMCs. The CDR3: CASSQDRAGPYGYTF. The CDR3 coding sequence is TGCGCCAGCAGCCAAGATCGGGCAGGGCCCTATGGCTACACCTTC.